The 15 T cell receptor beta chains given below trace back to one sample, sequenced in a study of blood T cell repertoires in COVID-19. The data were produced by immunoSEQ multiplex PCR, yet TCRdb's version contains in-frame clones alone and is incomplete. The repertoire has roughly 20,000 clones, less than 85% of them found once; the top ten carry roughly 56%. The sample taken for sequencing was peripheral blood. Every receptor here comes from an elderly man with acute or convalescent COVID-19.

J is TRBJ1-1 and V is TRBV5-1; D is ambiguous. CDR1 and CDR2 from the germline V gene are SGHRS and YFSETQ. CDR3 size: 13 residues. V lost 2 bases and J lost 3, with 8 bases in between. DNA for the CDR3: TGCGCCAGCAGCTTAAACAGAGACACTGAAGCTTTCTTT. Its translation: CASSLNRDTEAFF. Filled out from reference TRBV5-1 and TRBJ1-1, the complete variable domain reads KAGVTQTPRYLIKTRGQQVTLSCSPISGHRSVSWYQQTPGQGLQFLFEYFSETQRNKGNFPGRFSGRQFSNSRSEMNVSTLELGDSALYLCASSLNRDTEAFFGQGTRLTVV.

The gene calls are TRBV5-4 and TRBJ2-1; 13 bases match TRBD2. The V gene's germline CDR1 is SGHNT and CDR2 YYREEE (reference sequence). Trimming cost V 6 bases and J 9 bases; bases outside gene matches: 9. This CDR3 has 15 residues. The CDR3 loop is CASKTGLAGEVEQFF. CDR3 coding DNA: TGTGCCAGCAAGACTGGACTAGCGGGAGAAGTTGAGCAGTTCTTC.

This clone showed up just once. The V call is TRBV6-2 or TRBV6-3, the J call TRBJ2-7, with a possible D match to TRBD2 (5 bases). The CDR3 spans 12 residues. Germline V lookup: CDR1 MNHEY, CDR2 SVGEGT. Trimming left V 4 bases short and J 7 bases short, with 11 bases between. The CDR3 DNA is TGTGCCAGCAGTTTAGTCGGGAAGGAGCAGTACGTC. Protein product: CASSLVGKEQYV.

The chain joins TRBV5-6 to TRBJ2-7, with 11 bases identical to TRBD2. V shed 3 bases and J 3 bases; nucleotides not matched to a gene: 8. Germline-derived CDR1 and CDR2 are SGHDT and YYEEEE. The CDR3 runs 16 residues. CDR3 in DNA: TGTGCCAGCAGCTCAACTAGCGGGAGTCTTAACTACGAGCAGTACGTC. Translated: CASSSTSGSLNYEQYV.

This clone was seen only a few times. The chain links TRBV27 to TRBJ1-4; D is undetermined. Germline loops: CDR1 MNHEY, CDR2 SMNVEV (reference sequence). Trimming left V 3 bases short and J 4 bases short, with 9 bases between. The CDR3 is made up of 14 amino acids. The CDR3 loop reads CASSFRVDNEKLFF. Here the CDR3 DNA reads TGTGCCAGCAGTTTCCGGGTTGATAATGAAAAACTGTTTTTT.

This chain uses TRBV11-2 with TRBJ2-1, with D tentatively TRBD2 (6 bases). Trimming left V 1 base short and J 9 bases short, with 10 bases between. The length of the CDR3 is 13 residues. Germline values: CDR1 SGHAT, CDR2 FQNNGV. Here the CDR3 DNA reads TGTGCCAGCAGCTTAGCGGGAGTACGTGAGCAGTTCTTC. It specifies CASSLAGVREQFF.

The chain is built from TRBV28 and TRBJ2-7; 8 bases map to TRBD1. V was pared by 5 bases and J by 2 bases, with 11 bases of the junction left unmatched. Germline V gene sequence: CDR1 MDHEN, CDR2 SYDVKM. CDR3 size: 16 residues. Here the CDR3 reads CASSLRAGGITYEQYF. DNA of the CDR3: TGTGCCAGCAGTCTCAGGGCAGGGGGCATTACCTACGAGCAGTACTTC. The full variable domain, with the rest looked up from reference TRBV28 and TRBJ2-7, is DVKVTQSSRYLVKRTGEKVFLECVQDMDHENMFWYRQDPGLGLRLIYFSYDVKMKEKGDIPEGYSVSREKKERFSLILESASTNQTSMYLCASSLRAGGITYEQYFGPGTRLTVT.

The J gene is TRBJ2-2, the V gene TRBV7-2; 9 positions agree with TRBD1. V gave up 6 bases and J gave up 1 base; unmatched junction bases: 3. The CDR3 contains 15 residues. CDR1 is SGHTA, CDR2 FQGNSA, per germline. The CDR3 DNA sequence: TGTGCCAGCAGGGGGGGACAGGGGAACACCGGGGAGCTGTTTTTT. Translation: CASRGGQGNTGELFF.

The chain recombines TRBV15 with TRBJ2-7; 7 bases are a match to TRBD2. This CDR3 has 15 amino acids. V trimming: 1 base; J trimming: 3 bases; junction bases outside the gene matches: 6. Germline V gives CDR1 LNHNV, CDR2 YYDKDF (reference sequence). The CDR3 bases are TGTGCCACCAGCAGAGTAGCAGGGAGGGTCTACGAGCAGTACTTC. Residues: CATSRVAGRVYEQYF.

The gene calls are TRBV27 and TRBJ2-1; D may be TRBD1 (6 bases). The CDR3 consists of 15 residues. Germline V gene data show CDR1 as MNHEY and CDR2 as SMNVEV (reference sequence). Trimming cost V 3 bases and J 2 bases, with 11 bases left between them. CDR3 residues: CASSLGQGPYNEQFF. The CDR3 nucleotides read TGTGCCAGCAGTTTGGGTCAGGGGCCCTACAATGAGCAGTTCTTC.

V and J are TRBV5-1 and TRBJ2-1; TRBD1 agrees at 7 bases. V trimming: 5 bases; J trimming: 0 bases; junction bases outside the gene matches: 5. The CDR3 covers 15 residues. The germline V gene has CDR1 SGHRS and CDR2 YFSETQ. The CDR3 nucleotides read TGCGCCAGCAGTTCGACAGGGAGCTCCTACAATGAGCAGTTCTTC. It codes for CASSSTGSSYNEQFF.

The rearrangement links TRBV4-1 to TRBJ1-5; the D is unclear. Germline values: CDR1 MGHRA, CDR2 YSYEKL. Trimming took off 0 bases at V and 4 bases at J, with 10 bases between the two ends. This CDR3 has 15 residues. This CDR3 is CASSQDGQDNQPQHF. The DNA of the CDR3 is TGCGCCAGCAGCCAAGACGGCCAGGATAATCAGCCCCAGCATTTT.

The chain recombines TRBV4-2 with TRBJ2-5; 7 nucleotides match TRBD2. In germline, CDR1 is LGHNA, CDR2 YNFKEQ. V was clipped by 4 bases and J by 2 bases; unmatched bases: 7. The CDR3 runs 15 residues. The CDR3 loop reads CASSPSAGEQETQYF. CDR3 DNA: TGTGCCAGCAGCCCTTCCGCGGGAGAGCAAGAGACCCAGTACTTC.

A few counts support this clone. The CDR3 is CASSLDRARAEGEQFF. The CDR3 nucleotides read TGTGCCAGCAGCTTAGATCGGGCTCGGGCGGAGGGTGAGCAGTTCTTC. The rearrangement uses TRBV7-2 and TRBJ2-1, with TRBD2 as a possible D gene (6 bases). CDR1 is SGHTA and CDR2 is FQGNSA in the germline V gene. The CDR3 loop spans 16 amino acids. Between the trimmed V and J ends, which lost 1 base and 9 bases, there was a span of 19 bases. Full variable domain (rest looked up from reference TRBV7-2 and TRBJ2-1): GAGVSQSPSNKVTEKGKDVELRCDPISGHTALYWYRQSLGQGLEFLIYFQGNSAPDKSGLPSDRFSAERTGGSVSTLTIQRTQQEDSAVYLCASSLDRARAEGEQFFGPGTRLTVL.

V is TRBV7-2 and J is TRBJ1-2; tentatively, D is TRBD1 (5 bases). CDR3 length: 15 amino acids. The germline V gene encodes CDR1 SGHTA and CDR2 FQGNSA. The ends were cut back, 5 bases at V and 4 bases at J, with 17 bases in the middle. CDR3 region: CASSPQTLGGYGYTF. The CDR3, as DNA: TGTGCCAGCAGCCCCCAGACACTCGGGGGCTATGGCTACACCTTC.